This TCR beta chain was sequenced in a study of radiotherapy plus CTLA-4 blockade in lung cancer. Only in-frame clones appear in the TCRdb table, and some are missing; sequencing was by immunoSEQ multiplex PCR. The repertoire consists of about 60,000 clones, with just over 75% occurring once and the leading ten covering roughly 4%. Trimming at V came to 5 bases and at J to 4 bases, leaving 7 bases not matched to a gene. Germline V gene sequence: CDR1 LNHDA, CDR2 SQIVND (reference sequence). The CDR3 is 16 amino acids. The receptor comes from a human donor with non-small cell lung cancer who had a partial response to radiotherapy plus ipilimumab. This sequence joins TRBV19 and TRBJ2-6; TRBD2 matches at 8 bases. The sample here was peripheral blood, taken from a patient treated with radiotherapy plus ipilimumab. DNA of the CDR3: TGTGCCAGTAGTGTCCGGGGGGGAGGAGGGGCCAACGTCCTGACTTTC. Protein: CASSVRGGGGANVLTF.